This record looks at one T cell receptor (beta chain) sequence and its context. As processed by the authors: Reference gene primer amplification yielded estimated nucleated cell counts. Measured with immunoSEQ multiplex PCR; TCRdb has only the in-frame clones, and not every one. V and J calls and clone size come straight from that table; D and trimming were deduced from the DNA. The sample contains roughly 230,000 clones, approximately 88% of which appear only once. The data belong to a study of blood T cell repertoires in COVID-19. Looking at the study overall: Some COVID-19 samples were acute and others convalescent; all came from the United States, Italy and Spain. Sample material is recorded as cDNA or gDNA derived from T cells, B-cell-depleted T cells, or PBMCs.

The CDR3 consists of 14 residues. Germline loops: CDR1 KGHSH, CDR2 LQKENI. The junction had 4 bases not matched to a gene; V was cut back by 6 bases and J by 1 base. The chain couples TRBV18 to TRBJ1-1; TRBD1 matches at 8 bases. Sequencing input: peripheral blood. This TCR was recovered from a human donor in a cohort sampled during active COVID-19. The CDR3 DNA sequence: TGTGCCAGCTCTCCAGGGGGCGGGAACACTGAAGCTTTCTTT. Protein sequence: CASSPGGGNTEAFF. The whole variable domain, filled in from reference TRBV18 and TRBJ1-1, reads NAGVMQNPRHLVRRRGQEARLRCSPMKGHSHVYWYRQLPEEGLKFMVYLQKENIIDESGMPKERFSAEFPKEGPSILRIQQVVRGDSAAYFCASSPGGGNTEAFFGQGTRLTVV.